This T cell receptor beta chain is drawn from a study of neurological immune-mediated disorders. CDR1 and CDR2 (germline): LGHNT, FRNRAP. This CDR3 has 14 amino acids. V was clipped by 9 bases and J by 7 bases; unmatched bases: 12. This clonotype occurred a few times. 2 million PBMCs stored at -80 C were the source of the unsorted libraries. TCRdb reprocessed the 5' RACE reads with MiXCR, giving one entry per CDR3 protein. The sample carries roughly 70,000 distinct CDR3 sequences, roughly 5.6% recorded once. The receptor's source is a young woman with multiple sclerosis. The specimen was PBMCs. This rearrangement joins TRBV12-5 to TRBJ1-5; TRBD1 matches 7 bases. The CDR3 nucleotides read TGTGCTAGCGCTCGGACAGGCGGCGGGCAGCCCCAGCATTTT. This encodes CASARTGGGQPQHF.